Shown below are 22 T cell receptor beta chains from a single sample sequenced in a study of T cell responses to AZD1222 COVID-19 vaccine. The method was immunoSEQ multiplex PCR; TCRdb's version includes in-frame clones alone and lacks a portion of them. The sample lists approximately 92,000 clones, under 90% occurring once. The sample was peripheral blood, taken on day 0 of AZD1222 vaccination. The receptor source for this set is an adult in good health.

The chain joins TRBV5-4 to TRBJ1-2; the match to TRBD1 covers 8 bases. The CDR3 runs to 17 residues. Germline-derived CDR1 and CDR2 are SGHNT and YYREEE (reference sequence). V lost 4 bases and J lost 7; bases outside the gene matches: 18. CDR3 residues: CASSQARDRSVAGGYTF. In nucleotides, the CDR3 is TGTGCCAGCAGCCAGGCCCGGGACAGGAGCGTTGCGGGTGGCTACACCTTC. The variable domain in full, completed from reference TRBV5-4 and TRBJ1-2, reads ETGVTQSPTHLIKTRGQQVTLRCSSQSGHNTVSWYQQALGQGPQFIFQYYREEENGRGNFPPRFSGLQFPNYSSELNVNALELDDSALYLCASSQARDRSVAGGYTFGSGTRLTVV.

The chain combines TRBV12-3 or TRBV12-4 with TRBJ1-2, with D hard to call. Trimming stripped 1 base from V and 4 bases from J, with 4 bases between. CDR3 size: 12 residues. The CDR3 protein is CASSLVLYGYTF. The CDR3, as DNA: TGTGCCAGCAGTTTAGTCCTCTATGGCTACACCTTC.

In nucleotides, the CDR3 is TGTGCCAGCAGCTTACCAAGGGAGGCTGGCAATGAGCAGTTCTTC. Its protein product is CASSLPREAGNEQFF. V usage is TRBV13 and J usage is TRBJ2-1; a weak D match, TRBD2 (6 bases). The CDR3 has 15 residues. V gave up 2 bases and J gave up 6 bases, with 14 bases separating them. The V gene's germline CDR1 is PRHDT and CDR2 FYEKMQ (reference sequence).

This clone occurred once. The gene calls are TRBV29-1 and TRBJ2-1; D is unclear. The CDR3 loop spans 10 amino acids. Germline assignment: CDR1 SQVTM and CDR2 ANQGSEA. V was trimmed by 8 bases and J by 8 bases, leaving 10 bases between them. CDR3 nucleotides: TGCAGCCCTCACAAGGATGAGCAGTTCTTC. Translation gives CSPHKDEQFF.

This chain connects TRBV19 to TRBJ1-3, with a weak D call TRBD1 (6 bases). CDR3 length: 16 residues. Per the germline V gene, CDR1 is LNHDA and CDR2 is SQIVND (reference sequence). V was clipped by 7 bases and J by 0 bases, with 16 bases between them. The CDR3 sequence is CASISPGRGSGNTIYF. The CDR3 region has the DNA TGTGCCAGTATCTCCCCCGGCAGGGGCTCTGGAAACACCATATATTTT.

DNA for the CDR3: TGTGCCAGCAGCTTAGCCGGGACAGGGAACGAGCAGTACTTC. Translated: CASSLAGTGNEQYF. The chain has TRBV7-3 and TRBJ2-7, with 9 bases lining up with TRBD1. The CDR3 has 14 amino acids. Trimming removed 2 bases from V and 5 bases from J; junction bases left unmatched: 4. In germline, CDR1 is SGHTA, CDR2 FQGTGA.

V gene TRBV27 combines with J gene TRBJ1-2; no firm D call. The CDR3 loop spans 13 amino acids. Germline V gene data show CDR1 as MNHEY and CDR2 as SMNVEV (reference sequence). Trimming stripped 3 bases from V and 0 bases from J, with 5 bases between. The CDR3 bases are TGTGCCAGCAGTTTTACACCTAACTATGGCTACACCTTC. Translating it yields CASSFTPNYGYTF.

The chain recombines TRBV28 with TRBJ2-1, with 10 bases matching TRBD2. Germline assignment: CDR1 MDHEN and CDR2 SYDVKM. The CDR3 length is 16 residues. The V and J ends lost 5 bases and 5 bases, in that order; junction bases with no gene match: 9. This CDR3 reads CASSPAGTSVHNEQFF. CDR3 nucleotides: TGTGCCAGCAGTCCCGCCGGGACTAGCGTACACAATGAGCAGTTCTTC.

The chain uses TRBV6-1 and TRBJ2-1; TRBD2 might be the D (6 bases). The CDR3 runs to 15 residues. Germline V gene sequence: CDR1 MNHNS, CDR2 SASEGT. V lost 3 bases to trimming and J lost 7 bases, with 16 bases between them. CDR3 protein: CASSDGSGGRNEQFF. The CDR3 coding sequence is TGTGCCAGCAGTGATGGTAGCGGCGGCCGGAATGAGCAGTTCTTC.

V gene TRBV9 combines with J gene TRBJ2-2; 8 positions agree with TRBD2. The V gene's germline CDR1 is SGDLS and CDR2 YYNGEE. The V and J ends lost 2 bases and 2 bases, in that order; junction bases with no gene match: 11. The CDR3 spans 18 residues. CDR3 loop: CASSVRREAPVNTGELFF. The CDR3, as DNA: TGTGCCAGCAGCGTTAGGCGGGAGGCACCGGTAAACACCGGGGAGCTGTTTTTT.

The chain has TRBV5-1 and TRBJ2-5; D is unresolved. The CDR3 has 14 residues. Between the trimmed V and J ends, which lost 5 bases and 0 bases, there was a span of 11 bases. The V gene's germline CDR1 is SGHRS and CDR2 YFSETQ. The CDR3, as DNA: TGCGCCAGCAGGACCGAGACAAACCAAGAGACCCAGTACTTC. Translation: CASRTETNQETQYF.

This chain joins TRBV6-2 or TRBV6-3 and TRBJ1-1; the D gene is possibly TRBD1 (5 bases). Germline CDR1 reads MNHEY; CDR2 reads SVGEGT. This CDR3 has 15 residues. V was pared by 4 bases and J by 1 base, with 13 bases between. The CDR3 DNA reads TGTGCCAGCAGTTTCGGGGGGACGGGGAACACTGAAGCTTTCTTT. It translates to CASSFGGTGNTEAFF.

The table lists this clone with a few counts. The CDR3 nucleotides are TGCGCCAGCAGCTTGGCTTTAGCGGGAGGCAATGAGCAGTTCTTC. Its protein product is CASSLALAGGNEQFF. J is TRBJ2-1 and V is TRBV5-1; TRBD2 agrees at 10 bases. J was trimmed by 6 bases and V by 0 bases; bases with no gene match: 3. The germline CDR1 and CDR2 sequences are SGHRS and YFSETQ. The CDR3 extends over 15 amino acids.

A note on this clone: Other DNA sequences from this sample encode an identical CDR3 as well. This chain connects TRBV5-1 to TRBJ2-7, with D hard to call. From germline, CDR1 is SGHRS and CDR2 YFSETQ. V dropped 1 base and J dropped 2 bases, with 7 bases sitting between them. The CDR3 has 13 residues. CDR3 loop: CASSLNSPYEQYF. The CDR3 DNA reads as TGCGCCAGCAGCTTGAATTCGCCCTACGAGCAGTACTTC.

The chain is built from TRBV29-1 and TRBJ2-1; TRBD2 matches at 7 bases. CDR1 and CDR2 (germline): SQVTM, ANQGSEA. V shed 6 bases, J shed 7 bases, and the junction held 3 bases outside the gene matches. There are 11 residues in the CDR3. CDR3 DNA sequence: TGCAGCGTGTTACTAGCGAATGAGCAGTTCTTC. Its translation is CSVLLANEQFF.

This clone was counted once. V is TRBV18 and J is TRBJ2-7; TRBD1 aligns across 7 bases. The CDR3 contains 12 residues. The germline CDR1 and CDR2 sequences are KGHSH and LQKENI. Trimming removed 8 bases from V and 7 bases from J; junction bases left unmatched: 8. CDR3: CASTRQGREQYF. The CDR3 DNA reads as TGTGCCAGCACCAGACAGGGCCGGGAGCAGTACTTC.

This sequence joins TRBV6-5 and TRBJ2-5; D not resolved. The V and J ends lost 0 bases and 0 bases respectively, with 5 bases between them. The CDR3 has 14 residues. Germline lookup yields CDR1 MNHEY and CDR2 SVGAGI. In DNA, the CDR3 is TGTGCCAGCAGTTACTCAAGGAACCAAGAGACCCAGTACTTC. This codes for CASSYSRNQETQYF.

This chain links TRBV5-5 with TRBJ2-7, with 7 bases identical to TRBD2. Trimming took 9 bases from V and 5 from J; bases not matched to a gene: 11. This CDR3 region has 13 residues. Germline V lookup: CDR1 SGHKS, CDR2 YYEKEE (reference sequence). The CDR3 DNA sequence: TGTGCCAAACCCCGGGGAGGGGTTGACGAGCAGTACTTC. Encoded protein: CAKPRGGVDEQYF.

This chain links TRBV27 with TRBJ1-5; D not certain. V was cut by 2 bases and J by 5 bases, with 10 bases left in between. This CDR3 has 14 amino acids. CDR1 and CDR2 from the germline V gene are MNHEY and SMNVEV (reference sequence). The CDR3 is CASSLISGDQPQHF. CDR3 sequence (DNA): TGTGCCAGCAGTTTAATATCGGGAGATCAGCCCCAGCATTTT.

The chain links TRBV9 to TRBJ2-5, with 8 positions matching TRBD2. The CDR3 runs to 15 residues. V shed 4 bases, J shed 4 bases, and the junction held 9 bases outside the gene matches. Germline V gene lookup returns CDR1 SGDLS and CDR2 YYNGEE. In DNA form, the CDR3 reads TGTGCCAGCAGCTCAAGCGGGAGAGGCCCAGAGACCCAGTACTTC. This translates into CASSSSGRGPETQYF. The whole variable domain, filled in from reference TRBV9 and TRBJ2-5, reads DSGVTQTPKHLITATGQRVTLRCSPRSGDLSVYWYQQSLDQGLQFLIQYYNGEERAKGNILERFSAQQFPDLHSELNLSSLELGDSALYFCASSSSGRGPETQYFGPGTRLLVL.

The genes are TRBV20-1 and TRBJ1-2; the match to TRBD1 covers 8 bases. CDR1 and CDR2 from the germline V gene are DFQATT and SNEGSKA (reference sequence). The CDR3 has 11 residues. Unmatched junction bases numbered 4, after V lost 5 bases and J lost 8 bases. Written as DNA, the CDR3 is TGCAGTGCTGGACAGGGTGGCGGCTACACCTTC. Protein product: CSAGQGGGYTF.

The chain links TRBV3-1 (or the pseudogene TRBV3-2) to TRBJ1-5, with D perhaps matching TRBD1 (6 bases). The CDR3 is 14 amino acids. V was shortened by 2 bases and J by 5 bases, with 10 bases between the two germline ends. The germline V gene has CDR1 LGHDT and CDR2 YNNKEL (reference sequence). The CDR3 nucleotides are TGTGCCAGCAGCCAAAGGTACAGGGATCAGCCCCAGCATTTT. This gives the protein CASSQRYRDQPQHF.